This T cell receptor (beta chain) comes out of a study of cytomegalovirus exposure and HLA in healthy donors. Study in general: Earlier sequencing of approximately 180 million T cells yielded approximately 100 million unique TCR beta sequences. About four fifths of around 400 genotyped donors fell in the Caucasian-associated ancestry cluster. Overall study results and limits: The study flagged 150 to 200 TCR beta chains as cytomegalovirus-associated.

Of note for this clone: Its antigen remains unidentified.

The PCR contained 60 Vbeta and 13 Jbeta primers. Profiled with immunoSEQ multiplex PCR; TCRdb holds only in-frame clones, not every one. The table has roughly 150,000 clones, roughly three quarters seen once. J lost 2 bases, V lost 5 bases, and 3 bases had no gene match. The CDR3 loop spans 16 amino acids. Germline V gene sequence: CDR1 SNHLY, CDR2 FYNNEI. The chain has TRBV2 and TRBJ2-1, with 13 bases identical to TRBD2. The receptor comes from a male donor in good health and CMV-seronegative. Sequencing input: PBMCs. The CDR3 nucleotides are TGTGCCAGCAGTATGGGACTAGCGGGACCCTACAATGAGCAGTTCTTC. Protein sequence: CASSMGLAGPYNEQFF. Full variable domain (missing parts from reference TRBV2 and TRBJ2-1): EPEVTQTPSHQVTQMGQEVILRCVPISNHLYFYWYRQILGQKVEFLVSFYNNEISEKSEIFDDQFSVERPDGSNFTLKIRSTKLEDSAMYFCASSMGLAGPYNEQFFGPGTRLTVL.